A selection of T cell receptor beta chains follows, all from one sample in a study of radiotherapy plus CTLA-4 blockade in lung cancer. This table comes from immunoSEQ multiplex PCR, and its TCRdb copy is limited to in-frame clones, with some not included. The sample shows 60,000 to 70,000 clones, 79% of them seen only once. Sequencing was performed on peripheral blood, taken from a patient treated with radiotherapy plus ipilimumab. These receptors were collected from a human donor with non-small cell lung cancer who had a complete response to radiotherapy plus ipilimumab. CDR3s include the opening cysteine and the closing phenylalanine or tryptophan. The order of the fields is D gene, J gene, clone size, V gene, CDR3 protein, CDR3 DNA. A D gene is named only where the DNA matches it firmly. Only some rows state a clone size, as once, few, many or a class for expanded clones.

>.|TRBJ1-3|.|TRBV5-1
CASSLEAGMNTIYF
TGCGCCAGCAGCTTGGAAGCAGGGATGAACACCATATATTTT
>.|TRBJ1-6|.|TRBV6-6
CASSYQQANSPLHF
TGTGCCAGCAGTTATCAGCAGGCTAATTCACCCCTCCACTTT
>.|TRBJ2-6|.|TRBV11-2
CASSLEGAGANVLTF
TGTGCCAGCAGCTTAGAGGGTGCTGGGGCCAACGTCCTGACTTTC
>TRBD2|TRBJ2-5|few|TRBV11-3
CASSPAGGGMETQYF
TGTGCCAGCAGCCCCGCTGGCGGGGGGATGGAGACCCAGTACTTC
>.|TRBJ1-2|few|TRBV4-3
CASSQDRAVYGYTF
TGCGCCAGCAGCCAAGACAGGGCTGTCTATGGCTACACCTTC
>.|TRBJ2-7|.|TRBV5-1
CASSLLGALYEQYF
TGCGCCAGCAGCTTGCTCGGGGCCCTCTACGAGCAGTACTTC
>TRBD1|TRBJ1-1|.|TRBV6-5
CASRKPGTGNTEAFF
TGTGCCAGCAGAAAGCCCGGGACAGGGAACACTGAAGCTTTCTTT
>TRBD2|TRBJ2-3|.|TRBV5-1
CASSLGLAGGPDTQYF
TGCGCCAGCAGCTTGGGACTAGCGGGAGGCCCAGATACGCAGTATTTT
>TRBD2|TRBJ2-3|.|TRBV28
CASSLPGLGTDTQYF
TGTGCCAGCAGTCTTCCGGGACTAGGTACAGATACGCAGTATTTT
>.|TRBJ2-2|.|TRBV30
CALSALRINTGELFF
TGTGCCTTGTCGGCCCTACGAATAAACACCGGGGAGCTGTTTTTT
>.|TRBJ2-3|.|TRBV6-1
CASSQGDSTDTQYF
TGTGCCAGCAGCCAGGGAGATAGCACAGATACGCAGTATTTT
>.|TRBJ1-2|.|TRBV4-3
CASSQDSGPNYGYTF
TGCGCCAGCAGCCAAGATTCCGGTCCTAACTATGGCTACACCTTC
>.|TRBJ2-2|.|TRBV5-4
CASSLGGRTGSGELFF
TGTGCCAGCAGCTTGGGGGGCAGGACGGGAAGCGGGGAGCTGTTTTTT
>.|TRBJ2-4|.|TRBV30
CAWSVQTGMRYF
TGTGCCTGGAGTGTACAAACAGGAATGAGGTACTTC
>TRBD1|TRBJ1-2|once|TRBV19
CASSLAGTGGYGYTF
TGTGCCAGTAGTCTCGCCGGGACAGGGGGCTATGGCTACACCTTC
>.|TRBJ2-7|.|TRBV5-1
CASSGGGAGLSYEQYF
TGCGCCAGCAGCGGGGGTGGGGCAGGACTATCCTACGAGCAGTACTTC
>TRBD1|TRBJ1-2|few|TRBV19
CASSTGTGFYGYTF
TGTGCCAGTAGTACCGGGACAGGCTTCTATGGCTACACCTTC
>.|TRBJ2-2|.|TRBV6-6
CASCRTNTGELFF
TGTGCCAGCTGTCGGACGAACACCGGGGAGCTGTTTTTT
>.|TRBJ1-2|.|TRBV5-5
CASYPGFSYGYTF
TGTGCCAGCTATCCAGGGTTCTCTTATGGCTACACCTTC
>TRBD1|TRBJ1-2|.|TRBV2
CASGTGSGYTF
TGTGCCAGCGGGACAGGGTCTGGCTACACCTTC
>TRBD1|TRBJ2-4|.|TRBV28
CASSSPGTGGFIQYF
TGTGCCAGCAGTTCACCCGGGACAGGGGGCTTCATTCAGTACTTC
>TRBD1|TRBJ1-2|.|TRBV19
CATPTGDYGYTF
TGTGCCACCCCGACAGGGGACTATGGCTACACCTTC
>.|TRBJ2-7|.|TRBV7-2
CASSSRRGMTYEQYF
TGTGCCAGCAGCTCCCGGAGAGGGATGACCTACGAGCAGTACTTC